This T cell receptor (beta chain) emerged from a study of cytotoxic CD8 clonotypes in ibrutinib-treated CLL. Study-wide findings and caveats: Clonality went up at ibrutinib response and then declined back toward baseline at progression.

This clone has more than one count but fewer than ten. Antigen specificity is unknown. V shed 5 bases and J 0 bases; nucleotides not matched to a gene: 7. CDR1 is SGHVS, CDR2 FQNEAQ, per germline. The CDR3 is 15 residues long. Produced via immunoSEQ multiplex PCR; TCRdb's table is partial and in-frame only. The sample records fewer than 400,000 clones, roughly two thirds being singletons. This rearrangement joins TRBV7-8 to TRBJ2-7; 7 nucleotides line up with TRBD2. This specimen was PBMCs, taken after 36 months of ibrutinib treatment. The receptor was derived from a human donor with chronic lymphocytic leukemia. The CDR3 region has the DNA TGTGCCAGCAGCCGCGGGGGACTGTACTCCTACGAGCAGTACTTC. It is translated as CASSRGGLYSYEQYF.